This record covers a single TCR beta chain. The CDR3 contains 12 residues. From germline, CDR1 is SGHTA and CDR2 FQGNSA. V lost 3 bases, J lost 8 bases, and 10 bases lay in between. This entry belongs to a study of blood T cell repertoires in COVID-19. In the study overall: Italy, Spain and the United States were the sources of the convalescent and acute COVID-19 samples. Sources were T cells, B-cell-depleted T cells, or PBMCs; the material itself was cDNA or gDNA.

Produced via immunoSEQ multiplex PCR; TCRdb's table is partial and in-frame only. The sample includes roughly 420,000 clones, 70% to 90% of them seen just once. The cohort comprised adults aged roughly 18 to 100 years residing in 20 to 30 US areas. Participants' reported clinical history set cohort assignment. The clonotype was recovered from a woman in her 30s with acute COVID-19. The sequencing input was PBMCs or T cells enriched from blood (not recorded which). The V gene is TRBV7-2, the J gene TRBJ1-2; D might be TRBD1 (5 bases). This CDR3 reads CASSLRGPGYTF. The CDR3 nucleotides are TGTGCCAGCAGCTTGCGGGGACCCGGCTACACCTTC.